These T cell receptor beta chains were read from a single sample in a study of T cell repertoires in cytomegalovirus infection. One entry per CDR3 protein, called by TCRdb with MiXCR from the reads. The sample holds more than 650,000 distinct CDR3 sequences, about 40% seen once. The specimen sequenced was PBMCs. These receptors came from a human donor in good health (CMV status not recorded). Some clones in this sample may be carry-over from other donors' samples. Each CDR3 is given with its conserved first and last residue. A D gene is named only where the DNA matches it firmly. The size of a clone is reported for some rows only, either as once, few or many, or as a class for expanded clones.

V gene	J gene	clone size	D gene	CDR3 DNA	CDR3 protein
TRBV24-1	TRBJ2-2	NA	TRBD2	TGTGCCACCTGTGATTTGGGACGGACTAGCCTCTCCGGGGAGATGTTTTTT	CATCDLGRTSLSGEMFF
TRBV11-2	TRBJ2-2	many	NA	TGTGCCAGCAGCTTAATTTTCCAGAACACCGGGGAGCTGTTTTTT	CASSLIFQNTGELFF
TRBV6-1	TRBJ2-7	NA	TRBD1	TGTGCCAGCAGTGGGACAGGGGGGCGTTCCTACGAGCAGTACTTC	CASSGTGGRSYEQYF
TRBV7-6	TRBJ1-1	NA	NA	TGTGCCAGAGGCTCCCGGAAGGGAGGTTTGACTGAAGCTTTCTTT	CARGSRKGGLTEAFF
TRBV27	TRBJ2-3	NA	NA	TGTGCCAGCAGTTTAGGCCAATTGCGTACGCAGTATTTT	CASSLGQLRTQYF
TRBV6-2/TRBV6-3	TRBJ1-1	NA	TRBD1	TGTGCCAGCAGTTATTTGGACAGGGGGCTTAACACTGAAGCTTTCTTT	CASSYLDRGLNTEAFF
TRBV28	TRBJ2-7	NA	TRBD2	TGTGCCAGCAGCCGTACCACTAGCGGCTACGAGCAGTACTTC	CASSRTTSGYEQYF
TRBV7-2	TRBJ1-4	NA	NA	TGTGCCAGCAGCCCGCCTAACGGTCATAATGAAAAACTGTTTTTT	CASSPPNGHNEKLFF
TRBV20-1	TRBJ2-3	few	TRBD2	TGCAGTGCTCAGGGAGGGGCCGGTAGCACAGATACGCAGTATTTT	CSAQGGAGSTDTQYF
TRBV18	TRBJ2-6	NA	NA	TGTGCCAGCTCTCCCGGGACACCCTCTGGGGCCAACGTCCTGACTTTC	CASSPGTPSGANVLTF
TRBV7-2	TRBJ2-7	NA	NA	TGTGCCAGCAGACAATATGGGGGGACTCCCGAGCAGTACTTC	CASRQYGGTPEQYF
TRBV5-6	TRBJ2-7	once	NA	TGTGCCAGCAGCCCTAGGCAGAGGACCTACGAGCAGTACTTC	CASSPRQRTYEQYF
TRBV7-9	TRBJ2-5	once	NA	TGTGCCAGCAGCTCCCCAGGGGTCCCAGAGACCCAGTACTTC	CASSSPGVPETQYF
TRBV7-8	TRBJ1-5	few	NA	TGTGCCAGCAGCCAGTGGGGAAATCAGCCCCAGCATTTT	CASSQWGNQPQHF
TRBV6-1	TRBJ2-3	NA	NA	TGTGCCAGCAGCGTCTGGGGGACGAGCACAGATACGCAGTATTTT	CASSVWGTSTDTQYF
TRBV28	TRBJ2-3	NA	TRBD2	TGTGCCAGCAGTTTGGGACTAAACCCTAACACAGATACGCAGTATTTT	CASSLGLNPNTDTQYF
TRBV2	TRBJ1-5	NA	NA	TGTGCCAGCAGTGTGGGAAAACGCAATCAGCCCCAGCATTTT	CASSVGKRNQPQHF
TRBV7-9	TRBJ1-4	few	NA	TGTGCCAGCAGCAAGGGGGGTCGAGGAGAAAAACTGTTTTTT	CASSKGGRGEKLFF
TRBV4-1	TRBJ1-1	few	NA	TGCGCCAGCAGCGGAGAAGTAATGGATGAAGCTTTCTTT	CASSGEVMDEAFF
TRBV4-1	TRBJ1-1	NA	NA	TGCGCCAGCAGCCAAGGGCCAGAAATAAACACTGAAGCTTTCTTT	CASSQGPEINTEAFF
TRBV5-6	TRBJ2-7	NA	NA	TGTGCCAGCAGCTCCACCCACACTAGACGCGAGCAGTACTTC	CASSSTHTRREQYF
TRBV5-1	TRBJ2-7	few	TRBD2	TGCGCCAGCACCCCTATAACTAGCGGGGGGACCTACGAGCAGTACTTC	CASTPITSGGTYEQYF
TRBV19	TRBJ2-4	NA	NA	TGTGCCAGTAGTCCAGGGACACGCAAAAACATTCAGTACTTC	CASSPGTRKNIQYF
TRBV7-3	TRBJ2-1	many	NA	TGTGCCAGCAGCTTTAGCTCAAGCTACAATGAGCAGTTCTTC	CASSFSSSYNEQFF
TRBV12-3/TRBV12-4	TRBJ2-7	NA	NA	TGTGCCAGCAGTTGGACAGTCCCTTTGGGGGAGCAGTACTTC	CASSWTVPLGEQYF
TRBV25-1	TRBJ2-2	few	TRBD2	TGTGCCAGCAGTCGCCCCGGGAGGGGTTTCAACACCGGGGAGCTGTTTTTT	CASSRPGRGFNTGELFF
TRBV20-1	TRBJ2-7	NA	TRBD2	TGCAGTGCCAGGAAACTAGCGGGCTACGAGCAGTACTTC	CSARKLAGYEQYF
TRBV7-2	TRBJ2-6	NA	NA	TGTGCCAGCAGCTTAGACGAGCTTGCTGGGGCCAACGTCCTGACTTTC	CASSLDELAGANVLTF